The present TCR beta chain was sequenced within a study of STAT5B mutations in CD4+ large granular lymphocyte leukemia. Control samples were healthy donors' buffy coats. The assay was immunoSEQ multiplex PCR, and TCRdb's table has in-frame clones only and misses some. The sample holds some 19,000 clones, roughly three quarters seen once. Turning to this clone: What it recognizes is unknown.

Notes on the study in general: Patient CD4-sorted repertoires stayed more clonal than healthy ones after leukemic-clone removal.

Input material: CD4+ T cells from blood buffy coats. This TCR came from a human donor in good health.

The CDR3: CASLGLESIGSEQYF. CDR3 nucleotide sequence: TGTGCCAGCCTGGGGCTAGAATCTATTGGATCCGAGCAGTACTTC. The V and J genes are TRBV6-5 and TRBJ2-7; D may be TRBD1 (5 bases). In germline, CDR1 is MNHEY, CDR2 SVGAGI. V was cut by 8 bases and J by 6 bases, with 23 bases left in between. The CDR3 totals 15 residues.